One sample yielded the 28 T cell receptor beta chains listed below, sequenced in a study of shared clonotypes between healthy human individuals. CD45RO-negative CD8 cells positively selected for CCR7 made up the naive population, which excluded terminally differentiated effector memory CD45RA+ cells. Data came from immunoSEQ multiplex PCR; TCRdb stores just in-frame clones and leaves some out. The data hold about 2.2 million clones, with about 94% observed a single time. The material sequenced was naive CD8+ T cells from PBMCs. The receptors were sampled from a man aged 18 to 29 in good health. Some clones in this sample may be carry-over from other donors' samples.

The chain is built from TRBV18 and TRBJ2-7; D remains ambiguous. The ends were cut back, 3 bases at V and 6 bases at J, with 6 bases in the middle. Looked up from germline, CDR1 is KGHSH and CDR2 is LQKENI. The CDR3 has 11 residues. The CDR3 DNA is TGTGCCAGCTCACCTCCCTCCGAGCAGTACTTC. Residues: CASSPPSEQYF.

V gene TRBV27 combines with J gene TRBJ2-3, with a tentative D call TRBD2 (5 bases). V was trimmed by 1 base and J by 2 bases, leaving 10 bases between them. Germline V CDR1 and CDR2: MNHEY, SMNVEV (reference sequence). The CDR3 is 15 amino acids. For the CDR3, the DNA is TGTGCCAGCAGTTTATGGAGCGGAGTCACAGATACGCAGTATTTT. It is translated as CASSLWSGVTDTQYF.

The chain is built from TRBV11-2 and TRBJ2-1; the match to TRBD2 covers 7 bases. V dropped 3 bases and J dropped 1; count of bases not matched to a gene: 3. Germline V gene data show CDR1 as SGHAT and CDR2 as FQNNGV. The CDR3 has 15 amino acids. CDR3 sequence reads: CASSFGGGSYNEQFF. CDR3 in DNA: TGTGCCAGCAGCTTTGGGGGGGGATCCTACAATGAGCAGTTCTTC.

This clone was detected a few times. This CDR3 is also generated by other DNA sequences in the sample. This sequence joins TRBV28 and TRBJ2-7; D is undetermined. The germline gives CDR1 MDHEN, CDR2 SYDVKM. The CDR3 consists of 12 residues. V was pared by 2 bases and J by 2 bases, with 4 bases between. CDR3 protein: CASSLGAYEQYF. CDR3 nucleotides: TGTGCCAGCAGTTTAGGGGCCTACGAGCAGTACTTC.

The V call is TRBV6-1, the J call TRBJ2-7; D uncertain. This CDR3 is 15 amino acids long. V lost 1 base, J lost 3 bases, and 13 bases lay in between. Germline CDR1 reads MNHNS; CDR2 reads SASEGT. This CDR3 reads CASSEVIQSNYEQYF. Written as DNA, the CDR3 is TGTGCCAGCAGTGAAGTAATCCAGAGCAACTACGAGCAGTACTTC.

This rearrangement joins TRBV4-1 to TRBJ1-4, with D tentatively TRBD1 (6 bases). This CDR3 contains 16 residues. V was clipped by 0 bases and J by 8 bases, with 16 bases between them. CDR1 is MGHRA, CDR2 YSYEKL, per germline. The CDR3 DNA sequence: TGCGCCAGCAGCCAAGATGTAGGGGGGGGCAGAGAAAAACTGTTTTTT. Its translation is CASSQDVGGGREKLFF.

The rearrangement links TRBV27 to TRBJ2-1, with TRBD2 matching over 13 bases. V lost 5 bases and J lost 7; bases outside the gene matches: 8. The CDR3 loop spans 16 amino acids. CDR1 and CDR2 from the germline V gene are MNHEY and SMNVEV (reference sequence). The CDR3 DNA is TGTGCCAGCAGTCCCCGGACTAGCGGGAGAATAAATGAGCAGTTCTTC. Protein sequence: CASSPRTSGRINEQFF.

A note on this clone: Other DNA sequences in the sample encode the same CDR3. This chain uses TRBV5-6 with TRBJ2-7, with D perhaps matching TRBD2 (5 bases). The CDR3 has 14 amino acids. The germline V and J ends were trimmed by 0 bases and 1 base, with 8 bases remaining between them. In germline, CDR1 is SGHDT, CDR2 YYEEEE. The CDR3 is CASSLGGLSYEQYF. The CDR3 DNA reads TGTGCCAGCAGCTTGGGCGGGCTATCCTACGAGCAGTACTTC.

The chain combines TRBV6-4 with TRBJ2-7; 10 nucleotides match TRBD1. The length of the CDR3 is 16 residues. Germline assignment: CDR1 MRHNA and CDR2 SNTAGT. Losses at the gene ends were 0 bases for V and 2 bases for J; bases not matched to a gene: 4. The DNA for the CDR3 is TGTGCCAGCAGTGACTCCGGGACAGGGGCGACCTACGAGCAGTACTTC. It translates to CASSDSGTGATYEQYF.

The chain is built from TRBV7-8 and TRBJ2-3, with TRBD2 identical over 8 bases. V lost 4 bases and J lost 6; bases outside the gene matches: 12. The CDR3 covers 16 residues. CDR1 is SGHVS, CDR2 FQNEAQ, per germline. The DNA of the CDR3 is TGTGCCAGCAGCTCCCGCGCTAGCGGGTGGGGGGATACGCAGTATTTT. Amino acid sequence: CASSSRASGWGDTQYF.

This chain's CDR3 is CASSLRQDGLYGYTF. CDR3 coding DNA: TGTGCCAGCAGCCTACGACAGGATGGGCTCTATGGCTACACCTTC. The rearrangement links TRBV7-2 to TRBJ1-2; weak D call: TRBD1 (6 bases). Trimming removed 5 bases from V and 4 bases from J, with 17 bases in between. The CDR3 has 15 amino acids. CDR1 is SGHTA, CDR2 FQGNSA, per germline.

V and J are TRBV2 and TRBJ1-6, with 8 bases lining up with TRBD1. The CDR3 sequence is 13 residues long. Per germline, CDR1 SNHLY and CDR2 FYNNEI. With V trimmed by 6 bases and J by 10 bases, 5 bases remained unmatched. CDR3 residues: CASRDRARSPLHF. CDR3 coding DNA: TGTGCCAGCAGGGACAGGGCTAGATCACCCCTCCACTTT.

A remark on this clone: Within the sample, other DNA sequences also encode this same CDR3. J is TRBJ1-5 and V is TRBV7-9, with unresolved D. V was shortened by 1 base and J by 3 bases, with 7 bases between the two germline ends. Germline V CDR1 and CDR2: SEHNR, FQNEAQ (reference sequence). This CDR3 spans 14 amino acids. The CDR3 protein is CASSLGALNQPQHF. The CDR3 DNA follows: TGTGCCAGCAGCTTAGGAGCTCTCAATCAGCCCCAGCATTTT.

V is TRBV27 and J is TRBJ2-7; 11 bases fit TRBD2. Germline V gene sequence: CDR1 MNHEY, CDR2 SMNVEV (reference sequence). V was clipped by 6 bases and J by 6 bases; unmatched bases: 10. CDR3 length: 15 amino acids. The CDR3 DNA sequence: TGTGCCAGCAGCCTACTAGCGGGAGCAGGGCGCGAGCAGTACTTC. This sequence encodes CASSLLAGAGREQYF.

The genes are TRBV4-1 and TRBJ2-2; TRBD2 might be the D (6 bases). V was clipped by 4 bases and J by 1 base, with 13 bases between them. The CDR3 totals 16 residues. Germline V gives CDR1 MGHRA, CDR2 YSYEKL. Here the CDR3 DNA reads TGCGCCAGCAGCCTTTTTGGTAGCGGGAACACCGGGGAGCTGTTTTTT. This encodes CASSLFGSGNTGELFF.

The V gene is TRBV5-6, the J gene TRBJ2-7; D may be TRBD1 (5 bases). The CDR3 length is 14 residues. Trimming removed 0 bases from V and 2 bases from J, with 9 bases in between. Germline V lookup: CDR1 SGHDT, CDR2 YYEEEE. Here the CDR3 DNA reads TGTGCCAGCAGCTTGGCCACAGGACCCTACGAGCAGTACTTC. Translated, it gives CASSLATGPYEQYF.

Note on this clone: Other DNA sequences in this specimen translate into the identical CDR3. The chain recombines TRBV18 with TRBJ2-7, with TRBD1 identical over 7 bases. V lost 3 bases to trimming and J lost 2 bases; unmatched junction nucleotides: 4. The V gene's germline CDR1 is KGHSH and CDR2 LQKENI. The CDR3 consists of 14 residues. Written as DNA, the CDR3 is TGTGCCAGCTCACCGAGGGACAGCCCCTACGAGCAGTACTTC. Translating gives CASSPRDSPYEQYF.

This chain links TRBV27 with TRBJ2-7; perhaps TRBD1 as D (6 bases). CDR1 and CDR2 (germline): MNHEY, SMNVEV (reference sequence). Trimming left V 4 bases short and J 4 bases short, with 14 bases between. The CDR3 loop spans 14 amino acids. The CDR3 spells CASSSLDSLYEQYF. The CDR3 bases are TGTGCCAGCAGTTCTTTGGACAGTTTATACGAGCAGTACTTC.

This chain joins TRBV6-5 and TRBJ1-1, with D possibly being TRBD1 (5 bases). The germline V gene has CDR1 MNHEY and CDR2 SVGAGI. The length of the CDR3 is 15 residues. Between the trimmed V and J ends, which lost 6 bases and 0 bases, there was a span of 14 bases. For the CDR3, the DNA is TGTGCCAGCAGGGATACCTGGGGGATGAACACTGAAGCTTTCTTT. Protein: CASRDTWGMNTEAFF.

J is TRBJ2-1 and V is TRBV4-2; TRBD2 agrees at 9 bases. The J segment lost 6 bases and the V segment lost 1 base, leaving 13 bases of the junction unmatched. This CDR3 has 18 amino acids. Germline V gives CDR1 LGHNA, CDR2 YNFKEQ. The CDR3 loop reads CASSQGGWAGGQFNEQFF. The DNA for the CDR3 is TGTGCCAGCAGCCAAGGGGGATGGGCGGGAGGGCAGTTCAATGAGCAGTTCTTC.

The chain combines TRBV6-4 with TRBJ2-6; D gene ambiguous. Trimming stripped 0 bases from V and 0 bases from J, with 9 bases between. Looked up from germline, CDR1 is MRHNA and CDR2 is SNTAGT. This CDR3 has 17 amino acids. The CDR3 nucleotides read TGTGCCAGCAGTGACTCCGCGGTTAGCTCTGGGGCCAACGTCCTGACTTTC. This codes for CASSDSAVSSGANVLTF.

Remarks on this clone: This CDR3 is also generated by other DNA sequences in the sample. The chain has TRBV5-6 and TRBJ1-5; no clear D gene. CDR3 length: 13 residues. Germline assignment: CDR1 SGHDT and CDR2 YYEEEE. V was pared by 2 bases and J by 4 bases, with 7 bases between. CDR3 residues: CASSLGPNQPQHF. The CDR3 DNA reads as TGTGCCAGCAGCTTAGGGCCGAATCAGCCCCAGCATTTT.

A word on this clone: This CDR3 is also generated by other DNA sequences in the sample. The rearrangement joins TRBV6-5 to TRBJ1-1; D remains unclear. Germline lookup yields CDR1 MNHEY and CDR2 SVGAGI. The CDR3 runs 16 residues. Trimming stripped 0 bases from V and 0 bases from J, with 11 bases between. As DNA, the CDR3 is TGTGCCAGCAGTTACTCTAGGCAGCTAATGAACACTGAAGCTTTCTTT. Residues: CASSYSRQLMNTEAFF.

The CDR3 here is CASSWGQGAYEQFF. The CDR3 coding sequence is TGTGCCAGCAGTTGGGGACAGGGGGCCTACGAGCAGTTCTTC. The chain joins TRBV27 to TRBJ2-1; 12 bases are shared with TRBD1. Germline CDR1 is MNHEY and CDR2 is SMNVEV (reference sequence). Germline trimming cut 4 bases from V and 10 bases from J; bases unmatched to any gene: 5. This CDR3 has 14 amino acids.

In the case of this clone: Different DNA sequences within this sample yield the same CDR3. This chain joins TRBV6-5 and TRBJ1-2, with D perhaps matching TRBD1 (5 bases). CDR3 length equals 11 residues. Per germline, CDR1 MNHEY and CDR2 SVGAGI. The V and J ends lost 5 bases and 4 bases respectively, with 5 bases between them. The CDR3 bases are TGTGCCAGCAGTGACAGCTATGGCTACACCTTC. Its protein is CASSDSYGYTF.

The chain combines TRBV28 with TRBJ2-1, with TRBD2 matching over 7 bases. V was pared by 3 bases and J by 9 bases, with 8 bases of the junction left unmatched. The germline V gene encodes CDR1 MDHEN and CDR2 SYDVKM. This CDR3 has 14 amino acids. The CDR3 nucleotides are TGTGCCAGCAGTTTGGGAGGGCGGGGTAGTGAGCAGTTCTTC. This gives the protein CASSLGGRGSEQFF.

This chain uses TRBV11-2 with TRBJ2-2, with 10 bases lining up with TRBD2. The length of the CDR3 is 15 residues. J lost 8 bases, V lost 1 base, and 4 bases had no gene match. Germline CDR1 SGHAT, CDR2 FQNNGV. The DNA of the CDR3 is TGTGCCAGCAGCTTAGCGCTAGCGGGAGCTGGGGAGCTGTTTTTT. As protein: CASSLALAGAGELFF.

V gene TRBV6-5 combines with J gene TRBJ1-5; D gene uncertain. Germline assignment: CDR1 MNHEY and CDR2 SVGAGI. This CDR3 comprises 13 residues. The ends were cut back, 7 bases at V and 2 bases at J, with 9 bases in the middle. CDR3 region: CASKGEGNQPQHF. The DNA for the CDR3 is TGTGCCAGCAAGGGCGAGGGCAATCAGCCCCAGCATTTT.